The 8 T cell receptor beta chains reported below all come from one sample, sequenced in a study of cytomegalovirus exposure and HLA in healthy donors. The study ran its PCR with 60 Vbeta and 13 Jbeta primers. This table comes from immunoSEQ multiplex PCR, and its TCRdb copy is limited to in-frame clones, with some not included. The table records some 150,000 clones, about 85% of them present only once. Sequenced: PBMCs. The receptor set was obtained from a woman under 30 in good health and CMV-seronegative.

This chain uses TRBV6-4 with TRBJ2-7; 9 bases map to TRBD1. The V and J ends lost 11 bases and 6 bases, in that order; junction bases with no gene match: 11. CDR3 size: 13 residues. Germline V gives CDR1 MRHNA, CDR2 SNTAGT. CDR3 residues: CAPYPGTGCEQYF. CDR3 in DNA: TGTGCCCCGTACCCCGGGACAGGGTGCGAGCAGTACTTC.

V gene TRBV5-6 combines with J gene TRBJ1-2, with 8 bases lining up with TRBD1. Unmatched junction bases numbered 1, after V lost 4 bases and J lost 2 bases. Germline assignment: CDR1 SGHDT and CDR2 YYEEEE. The CDR3 has 13 amino acids. As DNA, the CDR3 is TGTGCCAGCAGCCGGGACAGGAACTATGGCTACACCTTC. Translated, it gives CASSRDRNYGYTF.

This clone came up once. This chain links TRBV28 with TRBJ1-1; D might be TRBD1 (5 bases). V was clipped by 6 bases and J by 11 bases, with 22 bases between them. Per the germline V gene, CDR1 is MDHEN and CDR2 is SYDVKM. This CDR3 is built from 14 residues. The CDR3 nucleotides are TGTGCCAGCAGCCCAATCACGGGGGGTGTCTGGGCTTTCTTT. Its translation: CASSPITGGVWAFF. Supplemented by reference TRBV28 and TRBJ1-1, the full variable domain reads DVKVTQSSRYLVKRTGEKVFLECVQDMDHENMFWYRQDPGLGLRLIYFSYDVKMKEKGDIPEGYSVSREKKERFSLILESASTNQTSMYLCASSPITGGVWAFFGQGTRLTVV.

CDR3 DNA sequence: TGTGCCAGCACTCAAACAACCGGGGAGCTGTTTTTT. This encodes CASTQTTGELFF. The rearrangement uses TRBV2 and TRBJ2-2; D uncertain. V was clipped by 7 bases and J by 5 bases, with 8 bases between them. The CDR3 loop spans 12 amino acids. Germline loops: CDR1 SNHLY, CDR2 FYNNEI.

The V call is TRBV28, the J call TRBJ1-3, with TRBD1 identical over 8 bases. Germline CDR1 MDHEN, CDR2 SYDVKM. This CDR3 has 17 residues. Germline trimming cut 7 bases from V and 0 bases from J; bases unmatched to any gene: 11. The CDR3 loop is CASTLMGQVFSGNTIYF. In nucleotides, the CDR3 is TGTGCCAGCACCTTAATGGGACAGGTTTTCTCTGGAAACACCATATATTTT.

This chain uses TRBV5-1 with TRBJ2-5, with TRBD2 matching over 9 bases. The V gene's germline CDR1 is SGHRS and CDR2 YFSETQ. The CDR3 totals 14 residues. J gave up 5 bases and V 4 bases, and 6 bases lay outside the gene matches. CDR3 nucleotides: TGCGCCAGCAGCCATAGCGGGAGCGGGGAGACCCAGTACTTC. It encodes CASSHSGSGETQYF.

V usage is TRBV4-1 and J usage is TRBJ2-6; D gene unclear. This CDR3 has 16 residues. Looked up from germline, CDR1 is MGHRA and CDR2 is YSYEKL. Trimming took off 0 bases at V and 0 bases at J, with 6 bases between the two ends. This CDR3 reads CASSQDVNSGANVLTF. The DNA of the CDR3 is TGCGCCAGCAGCCAAGATGTTAACTCTGGGGCCAACGTCCTGACTTTC.

This clone was recorded only once. This chain links TRBV7-3 with TRBJ2-1; 12 bases fit TRBD2. Germline CDR1 is SGHTA and CDR2 is FQGTGA. V was pared by 5 bases and J by 8 bases, with 13 bases of the junction left unmatched. The length of the CDR3 is 17 residues. The CDR3 spells CASSPNRLAGGLHEQFF. CDR3 sequence (DNA): TGTGCCAGCAGCCCGAATAGGCTAGCGGGAGGGCTGCATGAGCAGTTCTTC.